This entry features one T cell receptor (beta chain) sequence. This entry belongs to a study of shared T cell receptors in the human thymus. Sequenced by immunoSEQ multiplex PCR; TCRdb stores in-frame clones only, minus some. The table includes hundreds of thousands of clones, more than 70% detected once. The CDR3 is 17 residues long. Germline values: CDR1 SEHNR, CDR2 FQNEAQ (reference sequence). With 4 bases removed from V and 4 bases from J, the gap between germline ends came to 20 bases. This sample also appeared in a second study, on human thymus T cells. That source reports: The study used thymus tissue resected during corrective heart surgery. Use of V and J genes seemed skewed within the thymic and blood repertoires.

Material: thymocytes. The V call is TRBV7-9, the J call TRBJ2-1, with a weak D call TRBD2 (5 bases). The sequence was collected from a boy younger than two with a congenital heart defect. The CDR3 spells CASSSGPDPPGYNEQFF. In DNA form, the CDR3 reads TGTGCCAGCAGCTCCGGACCGGACCCTCCGGGATACAATGAGCAGTTCTTC.